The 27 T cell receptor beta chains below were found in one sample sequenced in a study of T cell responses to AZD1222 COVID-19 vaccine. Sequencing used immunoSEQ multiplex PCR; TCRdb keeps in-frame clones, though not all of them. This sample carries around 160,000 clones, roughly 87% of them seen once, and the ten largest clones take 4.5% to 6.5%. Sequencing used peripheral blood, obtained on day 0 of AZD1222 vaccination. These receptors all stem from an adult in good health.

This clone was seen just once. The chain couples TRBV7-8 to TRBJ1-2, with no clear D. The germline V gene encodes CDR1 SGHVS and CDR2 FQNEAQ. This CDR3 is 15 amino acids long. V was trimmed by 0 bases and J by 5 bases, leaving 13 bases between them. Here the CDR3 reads CASSLAAVPVYGYTF. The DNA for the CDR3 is TGTGCCAGCAGCTTAGCCGCGGTCCCCGTTTATGGCTACACCTTC.

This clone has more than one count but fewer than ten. CDR3 amino acids: CASSPGAYGYTF. The CDR3 nucleotides read TGTGCCAGCAGCCCAGGGGCCTATGGCTACACCTTC. This chain connects TRBV7-2 to TRBJ1-2, with D possibly TRBD1 on 6 matching bases. The CDR3 loop spans 12 amino acids. Trimming pared 5 bases from V and 4 bases from J, leaving 8 bases between. Germline V gives CDR1 SGHTA, CDR2 FQGNSA.

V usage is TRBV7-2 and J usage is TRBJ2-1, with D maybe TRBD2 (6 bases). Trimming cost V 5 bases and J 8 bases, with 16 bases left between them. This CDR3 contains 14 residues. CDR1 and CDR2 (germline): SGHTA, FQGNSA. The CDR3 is CASSLSRGSDEQFF. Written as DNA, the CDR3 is TGTGCCAGCAGCCTAAGTCGGGGGTCCGATGAGCAGTTCTTC.

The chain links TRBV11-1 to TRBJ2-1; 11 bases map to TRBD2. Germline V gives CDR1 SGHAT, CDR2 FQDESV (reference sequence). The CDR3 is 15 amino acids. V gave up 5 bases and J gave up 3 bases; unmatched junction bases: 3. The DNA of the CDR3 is TGTGCCAGCAGCCAGGGACTAGCGGTCTACAATGAGCAGTTCTTC. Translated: CASSQGLAVYNEQFF.

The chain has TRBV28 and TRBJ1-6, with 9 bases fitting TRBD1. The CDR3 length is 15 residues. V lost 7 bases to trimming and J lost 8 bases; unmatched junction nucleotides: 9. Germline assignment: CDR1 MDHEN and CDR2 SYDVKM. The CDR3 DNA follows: TGTGCCAGCACCGTGGACAGGGGAGGTGATTCACCCCTCCACTTT. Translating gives CASTVDRGGDSPLHF. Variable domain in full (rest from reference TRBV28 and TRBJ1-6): DVKVTQSSRYLVKRTGEKVFLECVQDMDHENMFWYRQDPGLGLRLIYFSYDVKMKEKGDIPEGYSVSREKKERFSLILESASTNQTSMYLCASTVDRGGDSPLHFGNGTRLTVT.

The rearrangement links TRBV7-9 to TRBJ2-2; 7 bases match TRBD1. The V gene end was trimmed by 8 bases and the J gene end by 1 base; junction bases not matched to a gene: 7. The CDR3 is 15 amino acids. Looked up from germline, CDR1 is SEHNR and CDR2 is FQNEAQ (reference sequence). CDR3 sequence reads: CASRMRGQNTGELFF. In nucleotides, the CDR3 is TGTGCCAGCCGGATGAGGGGGCAGAACACCGGGGAGCTGTTTTTT.

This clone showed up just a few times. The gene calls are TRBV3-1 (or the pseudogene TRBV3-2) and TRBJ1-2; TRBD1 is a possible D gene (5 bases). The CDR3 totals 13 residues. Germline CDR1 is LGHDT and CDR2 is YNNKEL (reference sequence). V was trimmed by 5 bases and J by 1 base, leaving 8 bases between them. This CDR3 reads CASSTDSNYGYTF. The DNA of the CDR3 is TGTGCCAGCAGCACCGACAGTAACTATGGCTACACCTTC.

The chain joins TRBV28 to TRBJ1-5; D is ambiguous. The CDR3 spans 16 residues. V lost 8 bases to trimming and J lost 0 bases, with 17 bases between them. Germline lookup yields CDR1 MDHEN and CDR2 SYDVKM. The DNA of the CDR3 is TGTGCCAGCGTCTTCTCAGCTTATTATAGCAATCAGCCCCAGCATTTT. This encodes CASVFSAYYSNQPQHF.

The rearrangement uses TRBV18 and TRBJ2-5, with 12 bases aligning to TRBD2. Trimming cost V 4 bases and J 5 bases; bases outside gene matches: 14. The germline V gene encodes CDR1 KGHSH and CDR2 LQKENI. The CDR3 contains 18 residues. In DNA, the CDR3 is TGTGCCAGCTCACAGCAAACGGGACTAGCGGGTATTTGGGAGACCCAGTACTTC. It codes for CASSQQTGLAGIWETQYF.

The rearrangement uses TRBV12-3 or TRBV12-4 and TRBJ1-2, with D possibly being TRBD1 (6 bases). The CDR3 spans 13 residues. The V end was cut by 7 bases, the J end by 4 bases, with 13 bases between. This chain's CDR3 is CASTLTGSYGYTF. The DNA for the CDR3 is TGTGCCAGCACCTTAACAGGGTCCTATGGCTACACCTTC.

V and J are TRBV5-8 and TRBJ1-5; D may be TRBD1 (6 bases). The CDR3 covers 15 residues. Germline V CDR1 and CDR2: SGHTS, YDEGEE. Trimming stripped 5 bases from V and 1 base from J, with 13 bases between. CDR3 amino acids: CASRWWRGSNQPQHF. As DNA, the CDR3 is TGTGCCAGCAGGTGGTGGAGGGGGAGCAATCAGCCCCAGCATTTT.

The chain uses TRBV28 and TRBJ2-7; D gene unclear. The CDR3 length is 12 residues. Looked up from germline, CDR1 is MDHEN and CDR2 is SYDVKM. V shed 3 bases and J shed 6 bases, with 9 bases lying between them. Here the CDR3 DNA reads TGTGCCAGCAGTTTGGGCCCCGGCGAGCAGTACTTC. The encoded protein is CASSLGPGEQYF.

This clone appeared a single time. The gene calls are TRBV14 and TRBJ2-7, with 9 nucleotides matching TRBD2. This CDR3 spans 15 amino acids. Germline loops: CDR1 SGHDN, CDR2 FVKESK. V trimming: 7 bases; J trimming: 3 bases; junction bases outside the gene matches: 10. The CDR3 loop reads CASTESSGSSYEQYF. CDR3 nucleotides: TGTGCCAGCACAGAAAGTAGCGGGAGTAGCTACGAGCAGTACTTC. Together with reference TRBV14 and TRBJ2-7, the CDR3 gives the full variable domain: EAGVTQFPSHSVIEKGQTVTLRCDPISGHDNLYWYRRVMGKEIKFLLHFVKESKQDESGMPNNRFLAERTGGTYSTLKVQPAELEDSGVYFCASTESSGSSYEQYFGPGTRLTVT.

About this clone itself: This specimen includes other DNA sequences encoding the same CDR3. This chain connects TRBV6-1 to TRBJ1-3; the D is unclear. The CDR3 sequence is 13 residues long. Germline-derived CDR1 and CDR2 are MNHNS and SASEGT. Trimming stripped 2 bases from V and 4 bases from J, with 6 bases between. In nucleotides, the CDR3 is TGTGCCAGCAGTGAACAAGGGGGAAACACCATATATTTT. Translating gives CASSEQGGNTIYF.

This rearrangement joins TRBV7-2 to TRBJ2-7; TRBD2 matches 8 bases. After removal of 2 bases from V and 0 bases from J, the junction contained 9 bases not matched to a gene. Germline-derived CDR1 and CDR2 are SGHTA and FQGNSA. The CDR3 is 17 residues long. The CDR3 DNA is TGTGCCAGCAGCTTATCGGCGGGAGGTCGGAGCTCCTACGAGCAGTACTTC. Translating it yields CASSLSAGGRSSYEQYF.

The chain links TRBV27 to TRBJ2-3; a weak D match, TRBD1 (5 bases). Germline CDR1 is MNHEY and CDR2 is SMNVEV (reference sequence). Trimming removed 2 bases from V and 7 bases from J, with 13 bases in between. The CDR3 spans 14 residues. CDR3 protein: CASSLIRTLNTQYF. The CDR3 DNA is TGTGCCAGCAGTTTAATTCGGACATTGAATACGCAGTATTTT.

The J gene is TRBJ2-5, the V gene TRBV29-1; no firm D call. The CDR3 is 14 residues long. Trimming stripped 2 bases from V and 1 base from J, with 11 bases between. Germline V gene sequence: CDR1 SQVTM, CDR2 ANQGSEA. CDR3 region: CSVEYGELQETQYF. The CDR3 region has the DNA TGCAGCGTTGAATACGGTGAGCTCCAAGAGACCCAGTACTTC.

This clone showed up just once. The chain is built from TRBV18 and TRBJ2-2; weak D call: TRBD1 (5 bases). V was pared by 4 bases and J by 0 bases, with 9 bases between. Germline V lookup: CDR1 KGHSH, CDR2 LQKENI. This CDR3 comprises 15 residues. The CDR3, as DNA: TGTGCCAGCTCACGGACAAGCCCGAACACCGGGGAGCTGTTTTTT. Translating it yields CASSRTSPNTGELFF. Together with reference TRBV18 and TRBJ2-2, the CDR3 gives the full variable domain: NAGVMQNPRHLVRRRGQEARLRCSPMKGHSHVYWYRQLPEEGLKFMVYLQKENIIDESGMPKERFSAEFPKEGPSILRIQQVVRGDSAAYFCASSRTSPNTGELFFGEGSRLTVL.

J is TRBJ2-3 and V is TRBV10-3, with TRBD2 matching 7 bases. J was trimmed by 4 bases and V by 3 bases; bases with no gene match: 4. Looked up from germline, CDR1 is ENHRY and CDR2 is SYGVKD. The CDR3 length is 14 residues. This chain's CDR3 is CAISEGRAADTQYF. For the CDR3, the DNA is TGTGCCATCAGTGAAGGGAGGGCGGCAGATACGCAGTATTTT.

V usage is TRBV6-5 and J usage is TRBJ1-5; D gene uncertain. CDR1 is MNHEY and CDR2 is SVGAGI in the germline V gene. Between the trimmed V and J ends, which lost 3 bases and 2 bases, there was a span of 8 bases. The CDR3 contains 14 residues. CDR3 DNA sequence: TGTGCCAGCAGTTATCAAATAGGCAATCAGCCCCAGCATTTT. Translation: CASSYQIGNQPQHF.

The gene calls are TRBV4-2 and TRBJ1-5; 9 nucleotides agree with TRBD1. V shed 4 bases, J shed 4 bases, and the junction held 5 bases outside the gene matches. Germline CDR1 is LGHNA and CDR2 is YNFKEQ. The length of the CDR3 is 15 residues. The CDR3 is CASSPAGTGNQPQHF. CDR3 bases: TGTGCCAGCAGCCCTGCCGGGACAGGGAATCAGCCCCAGCATTTT.

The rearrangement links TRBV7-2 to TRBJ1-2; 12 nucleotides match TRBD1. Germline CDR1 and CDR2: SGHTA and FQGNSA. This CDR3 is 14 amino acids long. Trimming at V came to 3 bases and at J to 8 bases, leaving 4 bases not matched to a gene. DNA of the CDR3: TGTGCCAGCAGCTTGGGACAGGGGGCTTGGGGCTACACCTTC. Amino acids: CASSLGQGAWGYTF.

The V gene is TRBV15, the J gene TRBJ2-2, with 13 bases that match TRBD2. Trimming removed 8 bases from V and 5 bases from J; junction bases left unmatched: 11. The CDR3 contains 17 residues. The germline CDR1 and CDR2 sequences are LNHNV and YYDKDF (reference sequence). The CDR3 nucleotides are TGTGCCACCTCACCTACTAGCGGGAGGGCGGGGACCGGGGAGCTGTTTTTT. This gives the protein CATSPTSGRAGTGELFF.

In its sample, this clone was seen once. DNA for the CDR3: TGTGCCAGCAGCTTGGCCGGGGGCAATGAGCAGTTCTTC. Its protein product is CASSLAGGNEQFF. The chain carries TRBV5-4 and TRBJ2-1; maybe TRBD2 (6 bases). Germline CDR1 reads SGHNT; CDR2 reads YYREEE (reference sequence). V shed 0 bases and J shed 6 bases, with 7 bases lying between them. The CDR3 has 13 residues.

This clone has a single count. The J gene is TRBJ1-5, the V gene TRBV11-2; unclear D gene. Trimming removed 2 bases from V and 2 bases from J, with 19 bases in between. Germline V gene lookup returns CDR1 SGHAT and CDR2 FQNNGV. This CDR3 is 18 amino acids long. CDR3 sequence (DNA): TGTGCCAGCAGCTTAATCGGCGGACCCCGGGAGGGCAATCAGCCCCAGCATTTT. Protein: CASSLIGGPREGNQPQHF. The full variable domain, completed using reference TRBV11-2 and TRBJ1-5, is EAGVAQSPRYKIIEKRQSVAFWCNPISGHATLYWYQQILGQGPKLLIQFQNNGVVDDSQLPKDRFSAERLKGVDSTLKIQPAKLEDSAVYLCASSLIGGPREGNQPQHFGDGTRLSIL.

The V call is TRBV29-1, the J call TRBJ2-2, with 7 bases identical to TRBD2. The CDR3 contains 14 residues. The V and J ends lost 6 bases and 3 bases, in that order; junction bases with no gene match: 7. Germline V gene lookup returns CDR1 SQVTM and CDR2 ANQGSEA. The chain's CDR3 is CSVGLEWDTGELFF. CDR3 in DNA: TGCAGCGTCGGACTAGAATGGGACACCGGGGAGCTGTTTTTT.

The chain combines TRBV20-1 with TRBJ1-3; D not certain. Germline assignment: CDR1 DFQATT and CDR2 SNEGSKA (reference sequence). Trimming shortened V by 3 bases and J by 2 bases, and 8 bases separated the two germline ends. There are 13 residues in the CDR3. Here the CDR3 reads CSASSNPGNTIYF. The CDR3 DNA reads TGCAGTGCTAGTTCAAACCCTGGAAACACCATATATTTT.